A single T cell receptor beta chain is shown here with its context. The antigen is unknown. Libraries were prepared by immunoSEQ multiplex PCR; TCRdb keeps only in-frame clonotypes and omits some of them. This table holds some 340,000 clones, around four fifths found once. V trimming: 2 bases; J trimming: 6 bases; junction bases outside the gene matches: 8. CDR3 length equals 16 residues. Germline-derived CDR1 and CDR2 are KGHDR and SFDVKD. Sample treatment: roughly 19 received Ad26.COV2.S at low or high dose, single or two shots; 5 received placebo; per-sample allocation not given. Repertoires come from day 63 after the first vaccine or placebo injection. The data were obtained in a study of Ad26.COV2.S vaccination and SARS-CoV-2 variants. Study findings and constraints: Spike-specific TCR breadth was greater after Ad26.COV2.S than placebo.

The specimen comprised peripheral blood, sampled in a trial of Ad26.COV2.S vaccine versus placebo. This sequence joins TRBV24-1 and TRBJ1-5; TRBD1 aligns across 8 bases. This receptor was taken from a person between 18 and 65 years old who received the Ad26.COV2.S COVID-19 vaccine or a placebo. In DNA, the CDR3 is TGTGCCACCAGTGATTCCGGACAGGGCGGGGGTCAGCCCCAGCATTTT. As protein: CATSDSGQGGGQPQHF.